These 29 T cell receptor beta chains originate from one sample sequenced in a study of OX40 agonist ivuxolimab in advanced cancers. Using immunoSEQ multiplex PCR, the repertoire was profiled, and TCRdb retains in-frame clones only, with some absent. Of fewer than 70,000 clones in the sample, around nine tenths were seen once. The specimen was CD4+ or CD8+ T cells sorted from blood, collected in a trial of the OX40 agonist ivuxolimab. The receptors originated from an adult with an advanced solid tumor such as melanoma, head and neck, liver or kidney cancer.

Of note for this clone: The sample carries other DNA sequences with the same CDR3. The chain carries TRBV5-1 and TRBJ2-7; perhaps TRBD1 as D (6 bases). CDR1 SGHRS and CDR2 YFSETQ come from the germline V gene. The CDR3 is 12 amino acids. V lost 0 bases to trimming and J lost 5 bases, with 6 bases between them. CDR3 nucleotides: TGCGCCAGCAGCTTGGACAGGGACGAGCAGTACTTC. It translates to CASSLDRDEQYF.

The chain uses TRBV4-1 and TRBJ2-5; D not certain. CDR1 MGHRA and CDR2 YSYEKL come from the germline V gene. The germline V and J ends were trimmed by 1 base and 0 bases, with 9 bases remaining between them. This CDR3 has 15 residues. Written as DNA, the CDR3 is TGCGCCAGCAGCCAAGTAGTAACGTACCAAGAGACCCAGTACTTC. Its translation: CASSQVVTYQETQYF.

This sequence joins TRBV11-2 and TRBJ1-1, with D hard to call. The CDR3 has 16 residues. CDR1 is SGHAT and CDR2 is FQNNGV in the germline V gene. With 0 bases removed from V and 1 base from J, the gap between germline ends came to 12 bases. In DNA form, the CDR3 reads TGTGCCAGCAGCTTAGACTCCCAAGGCAGGAACACTGAAGCTTTCTTT. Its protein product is CASSLDSQGRNTEAFF.

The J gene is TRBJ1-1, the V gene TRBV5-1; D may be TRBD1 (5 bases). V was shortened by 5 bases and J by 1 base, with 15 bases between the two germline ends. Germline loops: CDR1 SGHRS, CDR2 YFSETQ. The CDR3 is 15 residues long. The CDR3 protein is CASSRGVGANTEAFF. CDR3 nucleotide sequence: TGCGCCAGCAGTAGAGGGGTCGGGGCGAACACTGAAGCTTTCTTT.

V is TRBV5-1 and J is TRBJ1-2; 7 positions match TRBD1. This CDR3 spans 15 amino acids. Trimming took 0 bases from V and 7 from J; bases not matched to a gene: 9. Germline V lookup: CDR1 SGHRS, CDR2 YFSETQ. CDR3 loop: CASSLAPTGLRGYTF. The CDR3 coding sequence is TGCGCCAGCAGCTTGGCCCCGACAGGGCTTCGTGGCTACACCTTC.

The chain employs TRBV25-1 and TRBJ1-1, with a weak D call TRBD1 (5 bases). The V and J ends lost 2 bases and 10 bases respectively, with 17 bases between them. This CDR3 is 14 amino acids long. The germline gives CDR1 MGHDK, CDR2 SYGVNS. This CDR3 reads CASSEPGSVGRAFF. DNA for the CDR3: TGTGCCAGCAGTGAACCAGGGTCCGTAGGTAGAGCTTTCTTT.

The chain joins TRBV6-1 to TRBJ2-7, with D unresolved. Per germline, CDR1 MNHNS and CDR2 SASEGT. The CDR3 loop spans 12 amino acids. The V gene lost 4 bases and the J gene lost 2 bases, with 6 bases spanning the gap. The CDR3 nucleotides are TGTGCCAGCAGTGGGACCACCTACGAGCAGTACTTC. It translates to CASSGTTYEQYF.

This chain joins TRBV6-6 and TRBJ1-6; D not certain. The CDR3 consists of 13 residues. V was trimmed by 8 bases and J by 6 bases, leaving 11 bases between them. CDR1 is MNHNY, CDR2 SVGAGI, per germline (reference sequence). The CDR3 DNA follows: TGTGCCAGCCGAACGGAGGGTAATTCACCCCTCCACTTT. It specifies CASRTEGNSPLHF.

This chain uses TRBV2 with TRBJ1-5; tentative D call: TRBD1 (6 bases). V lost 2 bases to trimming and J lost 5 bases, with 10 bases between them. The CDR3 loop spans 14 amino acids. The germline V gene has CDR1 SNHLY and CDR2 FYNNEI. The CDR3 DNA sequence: TGTGCCAGCAGTGAACAGGGGTCCGATCAGCCCCAGCATTTT. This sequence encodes CASSEQGSDQPQHF.

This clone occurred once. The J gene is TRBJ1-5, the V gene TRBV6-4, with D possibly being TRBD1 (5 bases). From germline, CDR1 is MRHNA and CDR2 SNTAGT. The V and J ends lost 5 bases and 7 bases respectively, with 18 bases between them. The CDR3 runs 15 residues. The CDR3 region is CASSPQPGGKQPQHF. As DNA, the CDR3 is TGTGCCAGCAGTCCGCAGCCCGGGGGAAAGCAGCCCCAGCATTTT.

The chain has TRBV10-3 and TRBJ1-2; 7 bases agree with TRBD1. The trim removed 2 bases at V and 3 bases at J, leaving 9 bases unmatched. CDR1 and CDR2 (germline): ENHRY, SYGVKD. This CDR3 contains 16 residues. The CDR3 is CAISETEGAHYYGYTF. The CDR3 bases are TGTGCCATCAGTGAGACGGAGGGGGCGCATTACTATGGCTACACCTTC.

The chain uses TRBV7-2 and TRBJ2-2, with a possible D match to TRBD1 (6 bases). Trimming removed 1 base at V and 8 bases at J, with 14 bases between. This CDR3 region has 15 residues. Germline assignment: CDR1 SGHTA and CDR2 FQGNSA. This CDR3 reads CASSLDRAKAGELFF. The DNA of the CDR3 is TGTGCCAGCAGCTTAGACAGGGCCAAAGCAGGGGAGCTGTTTTTT.

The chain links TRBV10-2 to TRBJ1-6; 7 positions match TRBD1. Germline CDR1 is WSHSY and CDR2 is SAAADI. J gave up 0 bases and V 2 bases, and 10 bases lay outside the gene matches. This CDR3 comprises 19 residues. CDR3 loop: CASSERPDRFSSYNSPLHF. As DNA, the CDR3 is TGCGCCAGCAGTGAGCGTCCGGACAGGTTCAGCTCCTATAATTCACCCCTCCACTTT.

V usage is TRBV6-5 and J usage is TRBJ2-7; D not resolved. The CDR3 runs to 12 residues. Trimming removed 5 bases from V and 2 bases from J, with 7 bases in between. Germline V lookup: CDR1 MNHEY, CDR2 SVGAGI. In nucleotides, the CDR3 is TGTGCCAGCAGTGACGGCCCCTACGAGCAGTACTTC. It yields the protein CASSDGPYEQYF.

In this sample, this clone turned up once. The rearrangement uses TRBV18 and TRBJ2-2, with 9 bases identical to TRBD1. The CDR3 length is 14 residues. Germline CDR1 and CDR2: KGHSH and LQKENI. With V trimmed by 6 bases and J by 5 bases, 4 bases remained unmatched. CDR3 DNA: TGTGCCAGCTCCCGGGACAGGGTGACCGGGGAGCTGTTTTTT. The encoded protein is CASSRDRVTGELFF.

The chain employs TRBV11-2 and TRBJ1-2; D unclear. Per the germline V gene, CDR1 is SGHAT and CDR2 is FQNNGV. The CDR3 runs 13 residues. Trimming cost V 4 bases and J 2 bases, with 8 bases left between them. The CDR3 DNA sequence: TGTGCCAGCAGCTCCCCTGACAACTATGGCTACACCTTC. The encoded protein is CASSSPDNYGYTF.

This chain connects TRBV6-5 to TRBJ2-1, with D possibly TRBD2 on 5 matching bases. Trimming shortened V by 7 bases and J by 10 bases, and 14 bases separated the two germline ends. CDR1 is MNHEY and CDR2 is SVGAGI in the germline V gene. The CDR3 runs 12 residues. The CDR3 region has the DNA TGTGCCAGCAAGCGGACGATAGGGGAGCAGTTCTTC. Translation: CASKRTIGEQFF.

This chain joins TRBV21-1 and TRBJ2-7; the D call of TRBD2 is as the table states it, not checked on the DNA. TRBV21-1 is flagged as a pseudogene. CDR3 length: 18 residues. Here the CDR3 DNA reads TGTGCCAGCAGCAAAGCGCAGGTAGCGGGGGAAAGTGGCTACGAGCAGTACTTC. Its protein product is CASSKAQVAGESGYEQYF.

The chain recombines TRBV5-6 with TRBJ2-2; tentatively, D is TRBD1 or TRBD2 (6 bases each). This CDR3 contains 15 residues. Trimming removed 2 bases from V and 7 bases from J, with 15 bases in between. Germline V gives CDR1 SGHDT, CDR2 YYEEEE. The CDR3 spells CASSFTGASIGELFF. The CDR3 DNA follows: TGTGCCAGCAGCTTCACGGGGGCGTCGATCGGGGAGCTGTTTTTT.

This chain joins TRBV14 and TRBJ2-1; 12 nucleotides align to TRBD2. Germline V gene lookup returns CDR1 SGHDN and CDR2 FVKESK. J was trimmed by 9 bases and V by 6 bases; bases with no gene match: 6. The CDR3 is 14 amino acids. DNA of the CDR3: TGTGCCAGCAGGCTAGCGGGGGGGCCTCCTGAGCAGTTCTTC. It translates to CASRLAGGPPEQFF.

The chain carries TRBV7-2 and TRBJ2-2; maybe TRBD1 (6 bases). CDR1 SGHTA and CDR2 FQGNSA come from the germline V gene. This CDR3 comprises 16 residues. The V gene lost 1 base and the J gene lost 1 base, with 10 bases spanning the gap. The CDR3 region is CASSLGGGRNTGELFF. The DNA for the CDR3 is TGTGCCAGCAGCTTAGGAGGGGGACGGAACACCGGGGAGCTGTTTTTT.

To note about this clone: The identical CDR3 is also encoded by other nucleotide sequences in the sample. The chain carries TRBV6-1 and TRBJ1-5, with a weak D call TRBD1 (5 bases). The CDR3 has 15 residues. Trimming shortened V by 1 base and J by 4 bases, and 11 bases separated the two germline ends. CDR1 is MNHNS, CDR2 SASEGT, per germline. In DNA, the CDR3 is TGTGCCAGCAGTGAAGACGGGGCAGGAAATCAGCCCCAGCATTTT. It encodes CASSEDGAGNQPQHF.

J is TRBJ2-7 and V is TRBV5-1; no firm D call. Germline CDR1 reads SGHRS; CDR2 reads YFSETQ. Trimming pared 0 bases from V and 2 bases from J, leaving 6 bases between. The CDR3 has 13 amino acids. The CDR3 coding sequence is TGCGCCAGCAGCTTGGACGTGGCCTACGAGCAGTACTTC. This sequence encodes CASSLDVAYEQYF.

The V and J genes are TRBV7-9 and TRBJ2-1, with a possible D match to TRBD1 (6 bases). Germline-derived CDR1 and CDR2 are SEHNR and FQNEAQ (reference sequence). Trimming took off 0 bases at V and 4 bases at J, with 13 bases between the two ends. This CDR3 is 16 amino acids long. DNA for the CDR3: TGTGCCAGCAGCTTAGCGGCGGCAGGGGCTTACAATGAGCAGTTCTTC. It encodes CASSLAAAGAYNEQFF.

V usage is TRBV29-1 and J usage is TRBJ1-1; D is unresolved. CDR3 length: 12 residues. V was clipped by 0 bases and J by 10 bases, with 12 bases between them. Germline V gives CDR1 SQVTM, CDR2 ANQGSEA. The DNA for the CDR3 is TGCAGCGTTGAAGATCCTCCCAATCCAGCTTTCTTT. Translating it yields CSVEDPPNPAFF.

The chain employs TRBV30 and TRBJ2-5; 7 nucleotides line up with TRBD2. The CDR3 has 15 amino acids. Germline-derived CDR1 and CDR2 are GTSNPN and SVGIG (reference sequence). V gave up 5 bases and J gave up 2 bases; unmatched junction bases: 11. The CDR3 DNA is TGTGCCTGGGAGGCTAGCGGAGGTATGCAAGAGACCCAGTACTTC. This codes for CAWEASGGMQETQYF.

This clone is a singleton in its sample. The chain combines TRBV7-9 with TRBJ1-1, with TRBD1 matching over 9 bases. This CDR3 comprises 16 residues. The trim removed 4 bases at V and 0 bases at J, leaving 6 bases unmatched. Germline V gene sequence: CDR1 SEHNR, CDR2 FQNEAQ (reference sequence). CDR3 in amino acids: CASSYGGTGLNTEAFF. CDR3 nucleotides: TGTGCCAGCAGCTACGGGGGGACAGGGCTGAACACTGAAGCTTTCTTT. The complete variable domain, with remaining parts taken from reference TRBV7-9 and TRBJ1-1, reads DTGVSQNPRHKITKRGQNVTFRCDPISEHNRLYWYRQTLGQGPEFLTYFQNEAQLEKSRLLSDRFSAERPKGSFSTLEIQRTEQGDSAMYLCASSYGGTGLNTEAFFGQGTRLTVV.

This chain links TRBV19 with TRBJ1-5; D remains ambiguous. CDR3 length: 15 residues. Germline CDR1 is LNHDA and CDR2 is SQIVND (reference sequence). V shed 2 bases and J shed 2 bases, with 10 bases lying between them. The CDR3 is CASSINYLGNQPQHF. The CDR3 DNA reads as TGTGCCAGTAGTATAAATTACCTGGGCAATCAGCCCCAGCATTTT.

Written as DNA, the CDR3 is TGCGCCAGCAGTGGTTCGAGGACAGGGGTAGGGGTCGCTTTCTTT. Translating gives CASSGSRTGVGVAFF. This rearrangement joins TRBV10-1 to TRBJ1-1; 9 bases line up with TRBD1. Germline CDR1 reads WNHNN; CDR2 reads SYGVQD (reference sequence). The CDR3 is 15 residues long. The ends lost 4 bases at V and 11 bases at J; junction bases unmatched: 14.